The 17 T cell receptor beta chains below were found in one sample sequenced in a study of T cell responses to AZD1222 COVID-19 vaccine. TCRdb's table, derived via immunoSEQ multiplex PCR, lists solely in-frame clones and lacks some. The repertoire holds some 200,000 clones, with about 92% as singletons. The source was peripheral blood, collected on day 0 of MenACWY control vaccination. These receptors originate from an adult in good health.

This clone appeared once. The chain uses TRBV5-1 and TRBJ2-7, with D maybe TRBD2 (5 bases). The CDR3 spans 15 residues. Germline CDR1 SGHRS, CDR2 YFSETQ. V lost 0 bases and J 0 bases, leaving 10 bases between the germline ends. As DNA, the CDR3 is TGCGCCAGCAGCTTGGGGGCGGGCAACTCCTACGAGCAGTACTTC. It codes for CASSLGAGNSYEQYF.

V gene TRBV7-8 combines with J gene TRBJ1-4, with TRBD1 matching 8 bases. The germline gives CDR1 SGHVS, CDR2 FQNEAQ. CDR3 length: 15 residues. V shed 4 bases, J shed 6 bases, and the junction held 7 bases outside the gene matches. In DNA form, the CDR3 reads TGTGCCAGCAGCTCCCGGACAGGGAGGTATGAAAAACTGTTTTTT. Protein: CASSSRTGRYEKLFF.

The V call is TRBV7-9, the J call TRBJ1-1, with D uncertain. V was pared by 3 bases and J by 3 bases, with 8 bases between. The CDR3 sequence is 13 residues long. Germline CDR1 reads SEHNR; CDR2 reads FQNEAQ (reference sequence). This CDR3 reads CASSFTPDTEAFF. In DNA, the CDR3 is TGTGCCAGCAGCTTTACACCAGACACTGAAGCTTTCTTT. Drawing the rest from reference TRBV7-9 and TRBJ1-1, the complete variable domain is DTGVSQNPRHKITKRGQNVTFRCDPISEHNRLYWYRQTLGQGPEFLTYFQNEAQLEKSRLLSDRFSAERPKGSFSTLEIQRTEQGDSAMYLCASSFTPDTEAFFGQGTRLTVV.

The CDR3 sequence is CASSQPPSGVSTDTQYF. The DNA for the CDR3 is TGCGCCAGCAGCCAGCCTCCTAGCGGGGTTAGCACAGATACGCAGTATTTT. The gene calls are TRBV4-1 and TRBJ2-3, with 9 bases aligning to TRBD2. With 3 bases clipped from V and 0 bases from J, the junction kept 7 bases outside the gene matches. CDR1 is MGHRA, CDR2 YSYEKL, per germline. This CDR3 region has 17 residues.

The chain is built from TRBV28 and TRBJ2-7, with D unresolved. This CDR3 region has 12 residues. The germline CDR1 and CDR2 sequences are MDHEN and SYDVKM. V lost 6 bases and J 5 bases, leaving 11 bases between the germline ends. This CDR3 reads CASRGWLDEQYF. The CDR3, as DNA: TGTGCCAGCAGGGGATGGCTAGACGAGCAGTACTTC.

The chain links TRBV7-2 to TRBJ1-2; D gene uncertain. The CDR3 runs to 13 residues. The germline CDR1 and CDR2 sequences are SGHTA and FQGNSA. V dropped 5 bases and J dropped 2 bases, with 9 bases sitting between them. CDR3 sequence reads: CASSGRTNYGYTF. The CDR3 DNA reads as TGTGCCAGCAGCGGGCGTACCAACTATGGCTACACCTTC.

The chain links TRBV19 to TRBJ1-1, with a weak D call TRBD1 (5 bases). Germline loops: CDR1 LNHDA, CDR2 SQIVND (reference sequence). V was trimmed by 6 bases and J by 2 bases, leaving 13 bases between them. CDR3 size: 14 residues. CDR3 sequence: CASRGGVLNTEAFF. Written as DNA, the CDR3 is TGTGCCAGTAGGGGGGGGGTGTTAAACACTGAAGCTTTCTTT. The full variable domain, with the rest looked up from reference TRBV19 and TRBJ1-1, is DGGITQSPKYLFRKEGQNVTLSCEQNLNHDAMYWYRQDPGQGLRLIYYSQIVNDFQKGDIAEGYSVSREKKESFPLTVTSAQKNPTAFYLCASRGGVLNTEAFFGQGTRLTVV.

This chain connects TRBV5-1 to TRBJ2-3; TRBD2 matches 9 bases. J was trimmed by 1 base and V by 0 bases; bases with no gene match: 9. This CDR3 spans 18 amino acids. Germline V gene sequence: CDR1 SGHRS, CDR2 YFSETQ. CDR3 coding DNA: TGCGCCAGCAGCTTGGATGGCGGGGGGGCCTCTCGCACAGATACGCAGTATTTT. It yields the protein CASSLDGGGASRTDTQYF.

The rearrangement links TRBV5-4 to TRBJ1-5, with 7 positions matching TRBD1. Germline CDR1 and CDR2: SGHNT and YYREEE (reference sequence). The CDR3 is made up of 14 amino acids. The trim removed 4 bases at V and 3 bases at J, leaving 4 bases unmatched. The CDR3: CASSMDRTNQPQHF. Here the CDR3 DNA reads TGTGCCAGCAGCATGGACAGGACCAATCAGCCCCAGCATTTT.

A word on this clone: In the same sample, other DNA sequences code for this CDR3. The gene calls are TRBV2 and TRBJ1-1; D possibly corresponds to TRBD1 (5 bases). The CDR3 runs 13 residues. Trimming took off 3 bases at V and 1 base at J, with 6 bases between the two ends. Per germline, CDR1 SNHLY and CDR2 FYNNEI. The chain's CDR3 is CASSEGRNTEAFF. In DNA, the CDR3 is TGTGCCAGCAGTGAGGGACGGAACACTGAAGCTTTCTTT.

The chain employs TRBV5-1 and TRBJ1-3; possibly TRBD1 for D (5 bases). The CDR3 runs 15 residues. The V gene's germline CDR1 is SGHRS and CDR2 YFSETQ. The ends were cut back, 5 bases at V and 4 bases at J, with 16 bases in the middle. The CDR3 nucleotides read TGCGCCAGCAGATGGGACCCGTCCTCCGGAAACACCATATATTTT. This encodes CASRWDPSSGNTIYF.

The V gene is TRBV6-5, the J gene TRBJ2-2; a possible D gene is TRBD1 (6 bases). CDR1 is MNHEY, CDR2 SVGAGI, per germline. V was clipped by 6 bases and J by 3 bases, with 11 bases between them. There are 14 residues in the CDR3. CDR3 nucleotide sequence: TGTGCCAGCAGGTATACAGGGTACACCGGGGAGCTGTTTTTT. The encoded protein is CASRYTGYTGELFF.

CDR3 nucleotide sequence: TGTGCCAGCAGCCCCCAGACAGGAAAGCACTATGGCTACACCTTC. Translating it yields CASSPQTGKHYGYTF. The chain recombines TRBV6-5 with TRBJ1-2, with D maybe TRBD1 (6 bases). Germline V CDR1 and CDR2: MNHEY, SVGAGI. V was cut by 6 bases and J by 3 bases, with 17 bases left in between. The CDR3 length is 15 residues.

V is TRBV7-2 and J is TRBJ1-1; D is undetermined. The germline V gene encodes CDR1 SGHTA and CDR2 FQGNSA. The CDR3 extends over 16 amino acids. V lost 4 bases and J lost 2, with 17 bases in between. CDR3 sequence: CASSSKFTALNTEAFF. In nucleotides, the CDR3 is TGTGCCAGCAGCTCTAAGTTTACAGCTTTAAACACTGAAGCTTTCTTT.

The CDR3 bases are TGTGCCTGGAGCGGGGGGAGTTCACCCCTCCACTTT. Its protein product is CAWSGGSSPLHF. V is TRBV30 and J is TRBJ1-6; perhaps TRBD1 as D (5 bases). The V and J ends lost 3 bases and 9 bases respectively, with 9 bases between them. Germline V gene data show CDR1 as GTSNPN and CDR2 as SVGIG (reference sequence). This CDR3 spans 12 amino acids.

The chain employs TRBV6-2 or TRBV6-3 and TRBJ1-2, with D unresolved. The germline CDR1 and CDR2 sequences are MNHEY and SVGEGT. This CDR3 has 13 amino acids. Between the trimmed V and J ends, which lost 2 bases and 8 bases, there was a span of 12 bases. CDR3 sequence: CASSYDPGGGYTF. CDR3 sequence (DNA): TGTGCCAGCAGTTACGATCCAGGTGGGGGCTACACCTTC.

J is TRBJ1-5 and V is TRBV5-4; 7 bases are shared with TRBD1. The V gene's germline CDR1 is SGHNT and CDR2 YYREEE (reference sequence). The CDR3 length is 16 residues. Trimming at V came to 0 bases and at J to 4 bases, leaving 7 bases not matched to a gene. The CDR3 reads CASSLGGQVVNQPQHF. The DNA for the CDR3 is TGTGCCAGCAGCTTGGGCGGACAGGTTGTTAATCAGCCCCAGCATTTT. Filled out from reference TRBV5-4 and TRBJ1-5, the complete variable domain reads ETGVTQSPTHLIKTRGQQVTLRCSSQSGHNTVSWYQQALGQGPQFIFQYYREEENGRGNFPPRFSGLQFPNYSSELNVNALELDDSALYLCASSLGGQVVNQPQHFGDGTRLSIL.